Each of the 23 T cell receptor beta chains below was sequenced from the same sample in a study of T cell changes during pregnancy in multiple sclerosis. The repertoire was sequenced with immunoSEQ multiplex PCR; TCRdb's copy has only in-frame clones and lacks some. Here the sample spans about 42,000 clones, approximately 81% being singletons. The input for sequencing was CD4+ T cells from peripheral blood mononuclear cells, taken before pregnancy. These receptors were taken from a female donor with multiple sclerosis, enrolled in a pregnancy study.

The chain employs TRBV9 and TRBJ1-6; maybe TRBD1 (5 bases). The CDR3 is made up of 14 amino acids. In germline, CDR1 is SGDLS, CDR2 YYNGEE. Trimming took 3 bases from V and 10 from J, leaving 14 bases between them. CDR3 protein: CASSEGRVESPLHF. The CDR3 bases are TGTGCCAGCAGCGAGGGCAGGGTGGAATCACCCCTCCACTTT.

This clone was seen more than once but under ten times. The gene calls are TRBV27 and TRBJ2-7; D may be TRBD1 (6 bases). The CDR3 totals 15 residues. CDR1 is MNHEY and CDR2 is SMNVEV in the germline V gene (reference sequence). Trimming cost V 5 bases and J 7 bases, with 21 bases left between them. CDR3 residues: CASSPKPTGEWEQYF. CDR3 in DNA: TGTGCCAGCAGTCCCAAGCCGACAGGCGAATGGGAGCAGTACTTC.

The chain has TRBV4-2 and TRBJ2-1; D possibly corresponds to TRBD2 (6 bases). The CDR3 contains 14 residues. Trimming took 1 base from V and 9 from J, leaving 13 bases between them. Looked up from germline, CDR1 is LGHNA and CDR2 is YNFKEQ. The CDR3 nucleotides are TGTGCCAGCAGCCAAGTTCGGGGGTCGGCTGAGCAGTTCTTC. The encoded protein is CASSQVRGSAEQFF.

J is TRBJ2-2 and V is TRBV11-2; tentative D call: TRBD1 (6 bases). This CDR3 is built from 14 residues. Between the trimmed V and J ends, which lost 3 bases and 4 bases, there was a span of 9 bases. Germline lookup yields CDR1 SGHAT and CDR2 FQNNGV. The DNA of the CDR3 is TGTGCCAGCAGCTTTGACAGGATCACCGGGGAGCTGTTTTTT. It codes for CASSFDRITGELFF.

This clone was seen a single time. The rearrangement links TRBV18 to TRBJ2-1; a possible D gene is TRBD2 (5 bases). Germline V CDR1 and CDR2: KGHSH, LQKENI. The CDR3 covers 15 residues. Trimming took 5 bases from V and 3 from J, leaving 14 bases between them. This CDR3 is CASSSPGSFYNEQFF. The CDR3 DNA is TGTGCCAGCTCATCCCCGGGGTCGTTCTACAATGAGCAGTTCTTC.

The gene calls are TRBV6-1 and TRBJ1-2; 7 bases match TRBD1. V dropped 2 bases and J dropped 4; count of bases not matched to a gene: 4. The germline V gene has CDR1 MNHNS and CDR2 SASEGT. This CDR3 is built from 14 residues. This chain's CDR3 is CASSEKGARYGYTF. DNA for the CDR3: TGTGCCAGCAGTGAAAAGGGGGCGCGCTATGGCTACACCTTC.

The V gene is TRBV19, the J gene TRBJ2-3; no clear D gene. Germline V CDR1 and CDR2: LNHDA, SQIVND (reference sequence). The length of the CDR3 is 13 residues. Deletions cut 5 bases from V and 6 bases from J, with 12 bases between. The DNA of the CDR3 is TGTGCCAGTAGTGTGTATAAATTTGATACGCAGTATTTT. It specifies CASSVYKFDTQYF.

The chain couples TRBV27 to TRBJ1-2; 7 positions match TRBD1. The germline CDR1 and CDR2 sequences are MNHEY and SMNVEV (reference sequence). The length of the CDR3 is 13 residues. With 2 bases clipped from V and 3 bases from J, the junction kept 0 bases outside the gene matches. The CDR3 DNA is TGTGCCAGCAGTTTAGACAGGGACTATGGCTACACCTTC. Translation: CASSLDRDYGYTF.

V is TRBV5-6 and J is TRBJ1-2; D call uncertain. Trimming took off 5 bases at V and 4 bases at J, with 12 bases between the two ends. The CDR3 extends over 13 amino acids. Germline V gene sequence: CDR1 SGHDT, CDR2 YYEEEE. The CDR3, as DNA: TGTGCCAGCAGATACGACGCGGTCTATGGCTACACCTTC. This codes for CASRYDAVYGYTF.

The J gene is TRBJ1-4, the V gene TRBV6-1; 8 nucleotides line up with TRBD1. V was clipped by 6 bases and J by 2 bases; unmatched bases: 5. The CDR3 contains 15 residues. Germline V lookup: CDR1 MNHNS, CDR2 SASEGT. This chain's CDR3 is CASRDRGKTNEKLFF. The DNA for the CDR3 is TGTGCCAGCAGAGACAGGGGCAAGACTAATGAAAAACTGTTTTTT.

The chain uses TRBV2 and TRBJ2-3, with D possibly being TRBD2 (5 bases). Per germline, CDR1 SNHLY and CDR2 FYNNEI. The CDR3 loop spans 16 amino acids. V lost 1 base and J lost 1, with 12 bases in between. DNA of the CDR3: TGTGCCAGCAGTGAAGATTGGGCGGAGGGCACAGATACGCAGTATTTT. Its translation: CASSEDWAEGTDTQYF.

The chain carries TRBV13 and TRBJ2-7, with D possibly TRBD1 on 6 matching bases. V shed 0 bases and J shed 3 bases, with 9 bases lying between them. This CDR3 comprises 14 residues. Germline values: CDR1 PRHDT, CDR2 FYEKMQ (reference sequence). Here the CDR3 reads CASSLGLQGYEQYF. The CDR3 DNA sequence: TGTGCCAGCAGCTTAGGCCTACAGGGCTACGAGCAGTACTTC.

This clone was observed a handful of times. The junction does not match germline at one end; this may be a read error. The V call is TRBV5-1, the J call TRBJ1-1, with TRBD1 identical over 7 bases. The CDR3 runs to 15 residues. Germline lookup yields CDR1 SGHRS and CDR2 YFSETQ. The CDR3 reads CASNLKQGTISEAFF. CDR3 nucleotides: TGCGCCAGCAACTTGAAACAGGGGACAATCTCTGAAGCTTTCTTT.

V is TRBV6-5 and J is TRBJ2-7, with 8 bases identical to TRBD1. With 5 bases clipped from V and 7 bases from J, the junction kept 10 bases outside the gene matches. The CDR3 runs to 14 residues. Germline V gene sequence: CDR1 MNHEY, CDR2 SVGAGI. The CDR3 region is CASSRGTGNYEQYF. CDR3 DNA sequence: TGTGCCAGCAGTCGAGGGACAGGTAATTATGAGCAGTACTTC.

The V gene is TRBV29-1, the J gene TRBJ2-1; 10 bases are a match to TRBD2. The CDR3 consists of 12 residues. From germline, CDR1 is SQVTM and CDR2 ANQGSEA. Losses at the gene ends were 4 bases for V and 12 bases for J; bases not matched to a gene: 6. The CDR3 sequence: CSVGLAGVSQFF. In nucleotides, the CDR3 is TGCAGCGTTGGGCTAGCGGGAGTTTCGCAGTTCTTC.

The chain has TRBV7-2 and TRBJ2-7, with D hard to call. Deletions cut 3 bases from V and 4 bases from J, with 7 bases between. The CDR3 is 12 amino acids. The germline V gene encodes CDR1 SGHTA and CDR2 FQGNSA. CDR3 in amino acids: CASSFSVYEQYF. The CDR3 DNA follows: TGTGCCAGCAGCTTTTCTGTGTACGAGCAGTACTTC.

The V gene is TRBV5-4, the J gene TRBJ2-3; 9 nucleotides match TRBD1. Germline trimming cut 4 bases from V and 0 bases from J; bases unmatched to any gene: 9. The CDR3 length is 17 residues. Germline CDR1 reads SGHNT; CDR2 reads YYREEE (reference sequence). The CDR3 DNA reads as TGTGCCAGCAGCAGCAACAGGGGGCTAACTAGCACAGATACGCAGTATTTT. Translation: CASSSNRGLTSTDTQYF.

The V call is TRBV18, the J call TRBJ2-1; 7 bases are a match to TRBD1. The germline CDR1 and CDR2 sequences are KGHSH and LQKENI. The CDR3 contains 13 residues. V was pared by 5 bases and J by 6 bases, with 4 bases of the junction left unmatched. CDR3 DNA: TGTGCCAGCTCATTGGGGACAGTCAATGAGCAGTTCTTC. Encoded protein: CASSLGTVNEQFF.

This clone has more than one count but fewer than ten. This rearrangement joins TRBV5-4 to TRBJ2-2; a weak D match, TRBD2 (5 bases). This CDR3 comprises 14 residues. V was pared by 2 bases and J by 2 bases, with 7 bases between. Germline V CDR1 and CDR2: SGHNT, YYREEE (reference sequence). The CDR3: CASSFEGNTGELFF. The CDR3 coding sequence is TGTGCCAGCAGCTTTGAGGGAAACACCGGGGAGCTGTTTTTT.

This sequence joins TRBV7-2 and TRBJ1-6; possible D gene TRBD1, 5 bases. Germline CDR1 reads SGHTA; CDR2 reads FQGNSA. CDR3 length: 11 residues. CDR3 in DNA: TGTGGTACAGGTGTCGATTCACCCCTCCACTTT. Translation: CGTGVDSPLHF.

This CDR3 reads CAWSGASDNTDTQYF. DNA for the CDR3: TGTGCCTGGAGTGGTGCTAGCGACAACACAGATACGCAGTATTTT. The chain has TRBV30 and TRBJ2-3; a possible D gene is TRBD2 (6 bases). The CDR3 is 15 residues long. Looked up from germline, CDR1 is GTSNPN and CDR2 is SVGIG (reference sequence). Trimming cost V 1 base and J 2 bases, with 13 bases left between them. Full variable domain (remainder filled in from reference TRBV30 and TRBJ2-3): SQTIHQWPATLVQPVGSPLSLECTVEGTSNPNLYWYRQAAGRGLQLLFYSVGIGQISSEVPQNLSASRPQDRQFILSSKKLLLSDSGFYLCAWSGASDNTDTQYFGPGTRLTVL.

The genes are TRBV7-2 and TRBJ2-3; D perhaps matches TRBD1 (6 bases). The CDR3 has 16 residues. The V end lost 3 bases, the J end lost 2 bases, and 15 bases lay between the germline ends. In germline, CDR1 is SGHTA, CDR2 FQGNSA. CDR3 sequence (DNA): TGTGCCAGCAGCTTCCGATCAGGGGCCTCCACAGATACGCAGTATTTT. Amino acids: CASSFRSGASTDTQYF.

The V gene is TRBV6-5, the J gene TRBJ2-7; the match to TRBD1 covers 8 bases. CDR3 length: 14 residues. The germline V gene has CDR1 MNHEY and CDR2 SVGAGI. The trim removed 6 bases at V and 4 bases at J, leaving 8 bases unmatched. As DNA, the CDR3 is TGTGCCAGCAGACAGGGGGTGGGTTGGTACGAGCAGTACTTC. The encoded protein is CASRQGVGWYEQYF.